This T cell receptor (beta chain) was observed in a study of blood T cell repertoires in COVID-19 (dated by TCRdb to the early 2020s). Regarding the complete study: Samples covering the acute and convalescent phases of COVID-19 were provided by collaborators in the United States, Italy and Spain. The samples were drawn from the first 160 participants of the ongoing ImmuneRACE study and from 1,254 subjects provided by 6 global collaborators. The repertoires were made available in a free public database intended to serve as a resource for research on the immune response to SARS-CoV-2. The material from the prospective study consisted of cDNA or gDNA derived from T cells, B-cell-depleted T cells, or PBMCs. Deeply sampled blood TCRbeta repertoires from subjects exposed to, actively infected with, or recovered from COVID-19 were included in the dataset. Sample metadata almost always included a de-identified subject ID, COVID-19 status, age in years and sex. Where available, HLA class I and class II types were taken from metadata supplied by the sample provider and were not determined by assay-based typing. Here is what the overall study found, with its caveats: Clinical and demographic metadata were provided uncurated, with the amount varying by source and participant.

TCRbeta CDR3 regions were amplified from genomic DNA using the immunoSEQ Assay, a bias-controlled multiplex PCR. In the authors' own workflow: Nucleated cell counts per sample were estimated from amplification of reference gene primers within the assay. To quantify the absolute abundance of each unique TCRbeta CDR3 rearrangement, sequence reads were collapsed and filtered. For each sample, productive Simpson clonality was calculated as the square root of Simpson's diversity index over productive rearrangements. TCRdb mirrors the immuneACCESS table, restricted to in-frame sequences. Some clones are absent from its copies; in checked studies, under half trace to an unresolved V gene, and the reason for the others is unknown. For V, J and clone size, that table is used; D and trimming come from the DNA. The sample data list about 90,000 clones, and roughly 90% of these were observed just once. The ten most abundant clones make up about 1.8% of the sample.

Concerning this clone: What this receptor recognizes is not known. The record has no base qualities; no much larger clone is one base away.

Taken from cysteine to phenylalanine, the CDR3 has 15 residues. Only the CDR3 part of the read is kept: 45 bases, read in frame from the first base. V and J are trimmed by 4 bases and 4 bases, and the gene matches miss 8 bases of the junction. CDR1 and CDR2 are read off the germline V gene as SGHRS and YFSETQ. The collaborating institutions used their own protocols to collect whole blood in K2EDTA tubes. For TCRbeta analysis, collaborators shipped samples in one of three forms: frozen whole blood, isolated PBMCs, or DNA extracted from either of those sample types. This clonotype was sampled from a man at least 80 years old with acute or convalescent COVID-19. In this chain, TRBV5-1 is recombined with TRBJ1-1, and 9 junction bases match TRBD1. Sequencing was carried out using peripheral blood. The DNA sequence is as follows: TGCGCCAGCAGCGCCACAGGGGGCGCATCCACTGAAGCTTTCTTT. The translation is CASSATGGASTEAFF.